This T cell receptor (beta chain) emerged from a study of T cell changes during pregnancy in multiple sclerosis. Libraries were prepared by immunoSEQ multiplex PCR; TCRdb keeps only in-frame clonotypes and omits some of them. In the table there are some 28,000 clones, 90% to 95% of which are singletons. Trimming left V 4 bases short and J 3 bases short, with 3 bases between. CDR1 and CDR2 from the germline V gene are SEHNR and FQNEAQ (reference sequence). CDR3 length equals 11 residues. Sequencing used CD4+ T cells from peripheral blood mononuclear cells, obtained after pregnancy. This TCR came from a female donor with multiple sclerosis, enrolled in a pregnancy study. The J gene is TRBJ1-2, the V gene TRBV7-9; D not resolved. The CDR3 sequence is CASSSDYGYTF. CDR3 bases: TGTGCCAGCAGCTCAGACTATGGCTACACCTTC. The whole variable domain, filled in from reference TRBV7-9 and TRBJ1-2, reads DTGVSQNPRHKITKRGQNVTFRCDPISEHNRLYWYRQTLGQGPEFLTYFQNEAQLEKSRLLSDRFSAERPKGSFSTLEIQRTEQGDSAMYLCASSSDYGYTFGSGTRLTVV.